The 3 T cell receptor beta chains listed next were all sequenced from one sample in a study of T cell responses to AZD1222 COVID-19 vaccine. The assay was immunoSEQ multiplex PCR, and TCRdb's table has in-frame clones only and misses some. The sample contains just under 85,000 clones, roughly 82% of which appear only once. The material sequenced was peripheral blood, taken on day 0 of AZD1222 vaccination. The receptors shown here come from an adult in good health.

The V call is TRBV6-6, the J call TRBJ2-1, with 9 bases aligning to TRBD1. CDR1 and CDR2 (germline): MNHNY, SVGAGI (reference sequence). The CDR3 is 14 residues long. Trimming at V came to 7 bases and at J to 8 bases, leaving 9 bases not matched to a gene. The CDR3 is CASTKGGQGYEQFF. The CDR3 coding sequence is TGTGCCAGCACCAAAGGGGGACAGGGTTATGAGCAGTTCTTC.

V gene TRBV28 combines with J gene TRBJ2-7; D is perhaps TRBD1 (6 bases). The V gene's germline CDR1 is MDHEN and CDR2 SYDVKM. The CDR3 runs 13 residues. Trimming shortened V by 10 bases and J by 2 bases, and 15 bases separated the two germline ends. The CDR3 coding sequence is TGTGCCACTACCCGGGACAACCCCTACGAGCAGTACTTC. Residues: CATTRDNPYEQYF. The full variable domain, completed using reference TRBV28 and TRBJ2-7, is DVKVTQSSRYLVKRTGEKVFLECVQDMDHENMFWYRQDPGLGLRLIYFSYDVKMKEKGDIPEGYSVSREKKERFSLILESASTNQTSMYLCATTRDNPYEQYFGPGTRLTVT.

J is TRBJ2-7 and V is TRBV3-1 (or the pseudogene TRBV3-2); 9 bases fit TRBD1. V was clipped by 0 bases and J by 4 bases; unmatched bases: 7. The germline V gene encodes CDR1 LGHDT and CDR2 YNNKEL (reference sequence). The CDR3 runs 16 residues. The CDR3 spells CASSQDFPGQGYEQYF. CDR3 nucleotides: TGTGCCAGCAGCCAAGATTTCCCGGGACAGGGATACGAGCAGTACTTC.